The 22 T cell receptor beta chains reported below all come from one sample, sequenced in a study of T cells in Graves' hyperthyroidism and ophthalmopathy. What was amplified from RNA transcripts were TCR beta CDR3 regions. HTBI primers were the set used in a first-round RT-PCR of the TCR CDR3. MiXCR, run by TCRdb on the multiplex PCR reads, gives a single entry per CDR3 protein. The sample consists of around 600,000 distinct CDR3 sequences, around 15% of them appearing once. Sequenced input: blood. These receptors came from a woman aged 40 to 55 with Graves' ophthalmopathy.

Many counts were recorded for this clonotype. The chain uses TRBV11-2 and TRBJ2-7; 12 nucleotides align to TRBD2. The V segment lost 8 bases and the J segment 0 bases; nucleotides outside the gene matches: 14. This CDR3 has 18 amino acids. Germline-derived CDR1 and CDR2 are SGHAT and FQNNGV. The DNA of the CDR3 is TGTGCCAGCGCACCGTCGACTAGCGGGAGAGTGCGCTCCTACGAGCAGTACTTC. This codes for CASAPSTSGRVRSYEQYF. Full variable domain (remainder filled in from reference TRBV11-2 and TRBJ2-7): EAGVAQSPRYKIIEKRQSVAFWCNPISGHATLYWYQQILGQGPKLLIQFQNNGVVDDSQLPKDRFSAERLKGVDSTLKIQPAKLEDSAVYLCASAPSTSGRVRSYEQYFGPGTRLTVT.

The chain combines TRBV3-1 with TRBJ2-1; unclear D gene. CDR1 is LGHDT and CDR2 is YNNKEL in the germline V gene (reference sequence). The CDR3 length is 13 residues. The V and J ends lost 0 bases and 8 bases respectively, with 8 bases between them. CDR3 DNA sequence: TGTGCCAGCAGCCAAGAGATTCCGTATGAGCAGTTCTTC. Amino acids: CASSQEIPYEQFF.

The V and J genes are TRBV19 and TRBJ2-3, with 9 bases identical to TRBD2. The CDR3 spans 15 residues. The germline V gene has CDR1 LNHDA and CDR2 SQIVND (reference sequence). V dropped 4 bases and J dropped 8; count of bases not matched to a gene: 10. CDR3 in DNA: TGTGCCAGTAGTAACATAGCGGGAGTAGGGGGTACGCAGTATTTT. Translation gives CASSNIAGVGGTQYF.

A word on this clonotype: A much larger clone differs from this one at a single base, so this may be a read error. The chain has TRBV27 and TRBJ2-5; 11 bases map to TRBD1. The CDR3 extends over 14 amino acids. V lost 5 bases, J lost 6 bases, and 5 bases stayed unmatched. CDR1 and CDR2 from the germline V gene are MNHEY and SMNVEV (reference sequence). The CDR3 protein is CASSRRDRGKTQYF. The CDR3 DNA follows: TGTGCCAGCAGTCGCCGGGACAGGGGGAAGACCCAGTACTTC.

The chain combines TRBV28 with TRBJ2-1, with TRBD1 as a possible D gene (5 bases). V was cut by 7 bases and J by 2 bases, with 15 bases left in between. Per germline, CDR1 MDHEN and CDR2 SYDVKM. The CDR3 totals 15 residues. The CDR3 DNA sequence: TGTGCCAGCACGGGTCCGCGGACACCCTACAATGAGCAGTTCTTC. Translated, it gives CASTGPRTPYNEQFF.

This clonotype was recorded many times. The chain recombines TRBV28 with TRBJ2-7; 10 positions match TRBD2. The length of the CDR3 is 16 residues. Trimming removed 5 bases from V and 2 bases from J; junction bases left unmatched: 9. Per the germline V gene, CDR1 is MDHEN and CDR2 is SYDVKM. For the CDR3, the DNA is TGTGCCAGCAGTGATCCAGGAAGCGGGAGGGCCTACGAGCAGTACTTC. It yields the protein CASSDPGSGRAYEQYF.

The chain combines TRBV5-1 with TRBJ2-1; D remains unclear. There are 13 residues in the CDR3. V lost 0 bases to trimming and J lost 8 bases, with 9 bases between them. Germline CDR1 is SGHRS and CDR2 is YFSETQ. Here the CDR3 DNA reads TGCGCCAGCAGCTTGGGACGTATCGATGAGCAGTTCTTC. This gives the protein CASSLGRIDEQFF.

Only a few counts were recorded for this clonotype. The gene calls are TRBV6-1 and TRBJ1-5; 11 positions match TRBD1. Per germline, CDR1 MNHNS and CDR2 SASEGT. The length of the CDR3 is 15 residues. Trimming cost V 6 bases and J 9 bases; bases outside gene matches: 10. CDR3 protein: CASSRDRGAASPQHF. CDR3 nucleotides: TGTGCCAGCAGCCGGGACAGGGGGGCCGCATCGCCCCAGCATTTT.

A few counts support this clonotype. The rearrangement links TRBV28 to TRBJ2-5; D might be TRBD1 (6 bases). Germline CDR1 MDHEN, CDR2 SYDVKM. This CDR3 has 15 residues. V was pared by 8 bases and J by 4 bases, with 20 bases between. The CDR3 bases are TGTGCCAGCCGGAAATTTGGGACAAACCGAGAGACCCAGTACTTC. Its translation is CASRKFGTNRETQYF.

This clonotype was recorded many times. The rearrangement uses TRBV6-1 and TRBJ1-2; maybe TRBD1 (6 bases). V was trimmed by 4 bases and J by 8 bases, leaving 11 bases between them. Germline CDR1 is MNHNS and CDR2 is SASEGT. CDR3 size: 12 residues. CDR3 sequence: CASSVNRDGYTF. Here the CDR3 DNA reads TGTGCCAGCAGTGTCAACAGGGACGGCTACACCTTC.

This clonotype was recorded at least ten times. The rearrangement uses TRBV29-1 and TRBJ2-1, with D tentatively TRBD1 (5 bases). CDR1 is SQVTM, CDR2 ANQGSEA, per germline. V was trimmed by 4 bases and J by 8 bases, leaving 18 bases between them. The CDR3 loop spans 14 amino acids. This CDR3 reads CSVGPESIGDEQFF. CDR3 coding DNA: TGCAGCGTTGGCCCCGAGTCGATAGGGGATGAGCAGTTCTTC.

The table lists this clonotype with many counts. The chain carries TRBV2 and TRBJ2-1; 9 bases align to TRBD2. Trimming removed 8 bases from V and 7 bases from J; junction bases left unmatched: 12. Germline V gives CDR1 SNHLY, CDR2 FYNNEI. This CDR3 is built from 15 residues. The CDR3 sequence is CASYLRAGGNNEQFF. The CDR3 nucleotides are TGTGCCAGCTATCTCCGGGCGGGAGGGAATAATGAGCAGTTCTTC.

To note about this clonotype: This clone may be a read error of a much larger clone one base away. V and J are TRBV2 and TRBJ2-3, with TRBD1 as a possible D gene (6 bases). The CDR3 has 14 residues. V was shortened by 2 bases and J by 8 bases, with 14 bases between the two germline ends. The germline V gene encodes CDR1 SNHLY and CDR2 FYNNEI. In DNA, the CDR3 is TGTGCCAGCAGTGAACTGGGGGCCAGGGGTACGCAGTATTTT. Its protein product is CASSELGARGTQYF. Based on the CDR3 plus reference TRBV2 and TRBJ2-3, the full variable domain is EPEVTQTPSHQVTQMGQEVILRCVPISNHLYFYWYRQILGQKVEFLVSFYNNEISEKSEIFDDQFSVERPDGSNFTLKIRSTKLEDSAMYFCASSELGARGTQYFGPGTRLTVL.

Many counts were recorded for this clonotype. CDR3 nucleotide sequence: TGTGCCAGCAGCTTAGTCTCCCTAGCGGGGTTCACCGGGGAGCTGTTTTTT. Its translation: CASSLVSLAGFTGELFF. The chain has TRBV7-6 and TRBJ2-2; 9 bases fit TRBD2. There are 17 residues in the CDR3. Germline trimming cut 1 base from V and 4 bases from J; bases unmatched to any gene: 7. CDR1 is SGHVS, CDR2 FNYEAQ, per germline.

J is TRBJ2-1 and V is TRBV29-1; TRBD2 matches at 10 bases. V trimming: 5 bases; J trimming: 4 bases; junction bases outside the gene matches: 5. CDR3 length: 14 amino acids. From germline, CDR1 is SQVTM and CDR2 ANQGSEA. CDR3 coding DNA: TGCAGCGTTCAAACTAGCGGGGTGTACAATGAGCAGTTCTTC. It yields the protein CSVQTSGVYNEQFF.

The CDR3 region is CASSTSLRVRATEAFF. CDR3 nucleotides: TGTGCCAGTAGTACCTCCCTCAGGGTACGAGCCACTGAAGCTTTCTTT. The rearrangement uses TRBV19 and TRBJ1-1; possible D gene TRBD1, 5 bases. The CDR3 runs 16 residues. Germline CDR1 and CDR2: LNHDA and SQIVND (reference sequence). V was trimmed by 4 bases and J by 4 bases, leaving 19 bases between them.

This clonotype was seen repeatedly, ten times or more. This rearrangement joins TRBV3-1 to TRBJ1-1; D call uncertain. Germline CDR1 is LGHDT and CDR2 is YNNKEL (reference sequence). The CDR3 is made up of 13 amino acids. The V gene lost 4 bases and the J gene lost 3 bases, with 9 bases spanning the gap. CDR3 nucleotide sequence: TGTGCCAGCAGCCCCTGGCAGGACACTGAAGCTTTCTTT. It yields the protein CASSPWQDTEAFF.

The rearrangement links TRBV5-1 to TRBJ2-3; no clear D. The germline gives CDR1 SGHRS, CDR2 YFSETQ. This CDR3 has 15 residues. The V gene lost 5 bases and the J gene lost 0 bases, with 13 bases spanning the gap. The CDR3 region has the DNA TGCGCCAGCAGATTAGAGGCGACTAGCACAGATACGCAGTATTTT. Protein: CASRLEATSTDTQYF.

The chain recombines TRBV6-1 with TRBJ1-5, with no clear D. V was shortened by 0 bases and J by 9 bases, with 9 bases between the two germline ends. Germline CDR1 MNHNS, CDR2 SASEGT. The CDR3 length is 13 residues. The CDR3 nucleotides read TGTGCCAGCAGTGAAGCTCGGCTCGCGCCCCAGCATTTT. As protein: CASSEARLAPQHF.

This clonotype was observed at least ten times. J is TRBJ1-2 and V is TRBV15; no clear D. The CDR3 is 12 amino acids. Trimming took off 2 bases at V and 4 bases at J, with 5 bases between the two ends. CDR1 and CDR2 from the germline V gene are LNHNV and YYDKDF (reference sequence). CDR3 in amino acids: CATSRPGYGYTF. In nucleotides, the CDR3 is TGTGCCACCAGCAGACCGGGCTATGGCTACACCTTC.

This clonotype was picked up one time. The chain joins TRBV3-1 to TRBJ2-3; D is possibly TRBD2 (6 bases). Deletions cut 5 bases from V and 2 bases from J, with 14 bases between. Germline CDR1 LGHDT, CDR2 YNNKEL (reference sequence). The CDR3 runs to 15 residues. The CDR3 loop is CASSGRTTITDTQYF. Written as DNA, the CDR3 is TGTGCCAGCAGCGGGCGGACTACCATCACAGATACGCAGTATTTT.

This clonotype has a count of ten or more. In DNA form, the CDR3 reads TGTGCCAGCTCACCACCTGAATTTATGGGGGACACCTACACCTTC. This sequence encodes CASSPPEFMGDTYTF. V usage is TRBV18 and J usage is TRBJ1-2; D might be TRBD1 (6 bases). Trimming took 0 bases from V and 10 from J, leaving 18 bases between them. CDR1 is KGHSH and CDR2 is LQKENI in the germline V gene. This CDR3 is 15 amino acids long.